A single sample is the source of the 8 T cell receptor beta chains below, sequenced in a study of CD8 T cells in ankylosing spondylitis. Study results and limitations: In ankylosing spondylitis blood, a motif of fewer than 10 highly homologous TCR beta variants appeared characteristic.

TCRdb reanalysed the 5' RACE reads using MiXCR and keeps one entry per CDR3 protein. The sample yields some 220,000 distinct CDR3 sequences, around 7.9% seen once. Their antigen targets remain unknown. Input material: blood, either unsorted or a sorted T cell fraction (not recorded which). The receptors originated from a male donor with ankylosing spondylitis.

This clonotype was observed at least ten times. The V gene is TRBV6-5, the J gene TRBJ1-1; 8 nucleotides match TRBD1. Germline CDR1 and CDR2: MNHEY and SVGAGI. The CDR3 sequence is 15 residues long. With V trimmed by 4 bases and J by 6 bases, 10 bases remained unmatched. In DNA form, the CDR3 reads TGTGCCAGCAGTTCTCTCGGACAGGGAGCGGCTGAAGCTTTCTTT. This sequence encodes CASSSLGQGAAEAFF.

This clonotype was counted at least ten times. CDR3 amino acids: CASSRPGTSLETQYF. CDR3 coding DNA: TGTGCCAGCAGCCGTCCCGGGACTAGTTTGGAGACCCAGTACTTC. The chain recombines TRBV7-9 with TRBJ2-5, with 8 bases lining up with TRBD2. The CDR3 length is 15 residues. Germline values: CDR1 SEHNR, CDR2 FQNEAQ (reference sequence). V lost 5 bases and J lost 5; bases outside the gene matches: 10.

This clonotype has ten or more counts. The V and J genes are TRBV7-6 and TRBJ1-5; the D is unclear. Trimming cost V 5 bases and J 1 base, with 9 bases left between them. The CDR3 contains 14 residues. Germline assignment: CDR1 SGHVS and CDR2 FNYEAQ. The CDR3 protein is CASSVGRSNQPQHF. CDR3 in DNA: TGTGCCAGCAGCGTAGGGAGGAGCAATCAGCCCCAGCATTTT.

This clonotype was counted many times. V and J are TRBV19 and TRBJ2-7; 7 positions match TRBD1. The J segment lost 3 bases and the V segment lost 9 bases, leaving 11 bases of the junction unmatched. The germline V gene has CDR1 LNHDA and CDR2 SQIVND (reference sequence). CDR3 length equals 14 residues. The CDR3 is CASGSGTEDYEQYF. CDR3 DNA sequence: TGTGCCAGCGGATCCGGGACAGAAGACTACGAGCAGTACTTC.

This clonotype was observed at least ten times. The CDR3 nucleotides are TGTGCCAGCAGCCGGGGAAGGGGCCAAGATACGCAGTATTTT. It yields the protein CASSRGRGQDTQYF. The chain is built from TRBV11-3 and TRBJ2-3; the D gene could be TRBD1 or TRBD2 (5 bases each). CDR1 and CDR2 (germline): SGHNT, YENEEA. This CDR3 contains 14 residues. V was clipped by 5 bases and J by 5 bases, with 14 bases between them.

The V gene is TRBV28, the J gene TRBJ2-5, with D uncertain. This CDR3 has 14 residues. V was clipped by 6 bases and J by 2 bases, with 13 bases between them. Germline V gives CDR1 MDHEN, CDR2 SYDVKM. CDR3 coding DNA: TGTGCCAGCAGGCCTACCGTGGAGCAAGAGACCCAGTACTTC. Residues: CASRPTVEQETQYF.

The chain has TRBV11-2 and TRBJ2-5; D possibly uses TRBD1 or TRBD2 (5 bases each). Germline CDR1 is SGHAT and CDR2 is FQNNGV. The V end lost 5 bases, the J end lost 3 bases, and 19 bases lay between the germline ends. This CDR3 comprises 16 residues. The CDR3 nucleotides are TGTGCCAGCAGCGCCCCGGGGCTCCTAGGGGAAGAGACCCAGTACTTC. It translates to CASSAPGLLGEETQYF.

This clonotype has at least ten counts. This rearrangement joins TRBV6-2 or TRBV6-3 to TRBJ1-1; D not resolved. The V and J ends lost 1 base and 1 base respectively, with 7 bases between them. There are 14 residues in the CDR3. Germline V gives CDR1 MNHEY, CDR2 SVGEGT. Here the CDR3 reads CASSYFGPNTEAFF. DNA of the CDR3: TGTGCCAGCAGTTACTTTGGTCCGAACACTGAAGCTTTCTTT.